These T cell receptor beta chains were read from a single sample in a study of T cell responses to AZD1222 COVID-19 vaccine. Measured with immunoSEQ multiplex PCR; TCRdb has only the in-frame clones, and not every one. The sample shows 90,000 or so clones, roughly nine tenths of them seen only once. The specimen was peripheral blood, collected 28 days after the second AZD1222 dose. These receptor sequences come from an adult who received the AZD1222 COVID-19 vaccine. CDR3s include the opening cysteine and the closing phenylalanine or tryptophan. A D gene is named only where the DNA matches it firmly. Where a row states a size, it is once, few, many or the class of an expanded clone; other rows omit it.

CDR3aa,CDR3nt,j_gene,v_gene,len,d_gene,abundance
CASSYSIPSYEQYF,TGTGCCAGCAGTTACTCGATTCCGTCCTACGAGCAGTACTTC,TRBJ2-7,TRBV6-5,14,NA,NA
CASSVAGVTTEAFF,TGTGCCAGCAGCGTAGCAGGAGTCACTACTGAAGCTTTCTTT,TRBJ1-1,TRBV9,14,NA,NA
CASSIGTGRTGANVLTF,TGTGCCAGTAGTATAGGGACAGGTAGAACTGGGGCCAACGTCCTGACTTTC,TRBJ2-6,TRBV19,17,TRBD1,NA
CASSMVPGTYYEQYF,TGTGCCAGTAGTATGGTGCCCGGGACATACTACGAGCAGTACTTC,TRBJ2-7,TRBV19,15,NA,NA
CASSLEGLDGYTF,TGCGCCAGCAGCCTCGAGGGCTTGGATGGCTACACCTTC,TRBJ1-2,TRBV4-1,13,NA,NA
CASSIYAKGGINTEAFF,TGTGCCAGTAGCATCTACGCAAAGGGGGGTATCAACACTGAAGCTTTCTTT,TRBJ1-1,TRBV19,17,NA,NA
CASSFAGGSYEQYF,TGTGCCAGCAGTTTCGCAGGGGGGTCCTACGAGCAGTACTTC,TRBJ2-7,TRBV6-6,14,NA,NA
CASSLSSGSETQYF,TGTGCCAGCAGTTTATCCTCAGGGTCCGAGACCCAGTACTTC,TRBJ2-5,TRBV28,14,NA,NA
CASSQPGTGAETQYF,TGTGCCAGCAGCCAACCCGGGACAGGGGCCGAGACCCAGTACTTC,TRBJ2-5,TRBV4-2,15,TRBD1,NA
CASSFPSKSGADGYTF,TGTGCCAGCAGTTTTCCTAGCAAATCGGGGGCAGATGGCTACACCTTC,TRBJ1-2,TRBV28,16,NA,NA
CASSSRTKTNEKLFF,TGTGCCAGCAGCTCAAGGACAAAGACTAATGAAAAACTGTTTTTT,TRBJ1-4,TRBV6-2/TRBV6-3,15,NA,NA
CASSVREVHEQYF,TGTGCCAGCAGCGTACGCGAGGTGCATGAGCAGTACTTC,TRBJ2-7,TRBV6-2/TRBV6-3,13,NA,NA
CASSATGSDQPQHF,TGTGCCAGCAGTGCGACAGGGTCAGATCAGCCCCAGCATTTT,TRBJ1-5,TRBV6-4,14,TRBD1,NA
CASSPQTDTEAFF,TGTGCCAGCAGCCCCCAGACAGACACTGAAGCTTTCTTT,TRBJ1-1,TRBV13,13,NA,NA
CASSELNTSNSPLHF,TGTGCCAGCAGTGAGCTCAATACTTCCAATTCACCCCTCCACTTT,TRBJ1-6,TRBV6-1,15,NA,NA
CASKGQLSNQPQHF,TGTGCCAGCAAAGGACAGCTAAGCAATCAGCCCCAGCATTTT,TRBJ1-5,TRBV6-5,14,NA,NA
CASSFGNLNTEAFF,TGTGCCAGCAGCTTCGGCAACTTGAACACTGAAGCTTTCTTT,TRBJ1-1,TRBV5-8,14,NA,NA
CASSVGGSTDTQYF,TGTGCCAGCAGCGTAGGGGGCAGCACAGATACGCAGTATTTT,TRBJ2-3,TRBV9,14,NA,NA
CASSPGPRSGANVLTF,TGTGCCAGCAGCCCGGGACCACGCTCTGGGGCCAACGTCCTGACTTTC,TRBJ2-6,TRBV4-2,16,NA,once
CAIKGGQGVTMNTEAFF,TGTGCCATCAAGGGGGGACAGGGGGTGACAATGAACACTGAAGCTTTCTTT,TRBJ1-1,TRBV10-3,17,TRBD1,NA
CASSLSSGGLDGYTF,TGTGCCAGCAGTTTATCTTCGGGGGGTTTGGATGGCTACACCTTC,TRBJ1-2,TRBV27,15,NA,NA
CASSDWDRSGANVLTF,TGTGCCAGCAGTGACTGGGACCGCTCTGGGGCCAACGTCCTGACTTTC,TRBJ2-6,TRBV6-4,16,NA,NA
CASSLSGGYSGNTIYF,TGTGCCAGCAGCTTATCGGGGGGTTACTCTGGAAACACCATATATTTT,TRBJ1-3,TRBV7-9,16,NA,NA
CASSWNAGASTDTQYF,TGCGCCAGCAGCTGGAATGCAGGGGCTAGCACAGATACGCAGTATTTT,TRBJ2-3,TRBV5-1,16,NA,NA
CASRNRVETEAFF,TGCGCCAGCAGAAACAGGGTTGAAACTGAAGCTTTCTTT,TRBJ1-1,TRBV5-1,13,NA,NA
CASSLGEGFTDTQYF,TGTGCCAGCAGCCTGGGCGAGGGTTTCACAGATACGCAGTATTTT,TRBJ2-3,TRBV5-4,15,NA,NA
CASSLAVTTGDGYTF,TGTGCCAGCAGCTTAGCAGTAACGACCGGTGATGGCTACACCTTC,TRBJ1-2,TRBV7-2,15,NA,NA
CASSQALKPGETQYF,TGTGCCAGCAGCCAAGCGCTCAAACCCGGAGAGACCCAGTACTTC,TRBJ2-5,TRBV3-1/TRBV3-2,15,NA,NA
CASSIVKGGDTEAFF,TGTGCCAGTAGTATAGTAAAGGGCGGGGACACTGAAGCTTTCTTT,TRBJ1-1,TRBV19,15,NA,NA